Shown below are 13 T cell receptor beta chains from a single sample sequenced in a study of T cells in localized non-small cell lung cancer. Profiling relied on immunoSEQ multiplex PCR, and the TCRdb table lists in-frame clones only, not all of them. The sample records approximately 19,000 clones, roughly 83% being singletons. The material was peripheral blood, obtained before any cancer treatment. These receptors all stem from a man between 40 and 69 years old with stage I lung adenocarcinoma.

This clone was seen a handful of times. The rearrangement links TRBV9 to TRBJ2-5, with 11 bases fitting TRBD2. With V trimmed by 2 bases and J by 5 bases, 5 bases remained unmatched. Per germline, CDR1 SGDLS and CDR2 YYNGEE. The length of the CDR3 is 15 residues. The DNA for the CDR3 is TGTGCCAGCAGCGTTATAGCGGGGGGGAGTGAGACCCAGTACTTC. It codes for CASSVIAGGSETQYF.

The chain combines TRBV9 with TRBJ1-4, with D possibly TRBD1 on 6 matching bases. Trimming took 0 bases from V and 8 from J, leaving 17 bases between them. Looked up from germline, CDR1 is SGDLS and CDR2 is YYNGEE. The CDR3 covers 16 residues. CDR3 loop: CASSVGRGGPEEKLFF. CDR3 nucleotide sequence: TGTGCCAGCAGCGTAGGGAGGGGGGGCCCCGAGGAAAAACTGTTTTTT.

The gene calls are TRBV27 and TRBJ2-6; D possibly uses TRBD1 or TRBD2 (5 bases each). CDR3 length: 16 residues. V was shortened by 3 bases and J by 4 bases, with 13 bases between the two germline ends. Germline values: CDR1 MNHEY, CDR2 SMNVEV (reference sequence). CDR3 residues: CASSFAAGTGANVLTF. In DNA form, the CDR3 reads TGTGCCAGCAGTTTTGCCGCAGGGACCGGGGCCAACGTCCTGACTTTC.

This rearrangement joins TRBV27 to TRBJ1-5; no reliable D call. V lost 4 bases to trimming and J lost 2 bases, with 12 bases between them. This CDR3 spans 15 amino acids. CDR1 MNHEY and CDR2 SMNVEV come from the germline V gene (reference sequence). CDR3 sequence: CASSSSTGGNQPQHF. DNA for the CDR3: TGTGCCAGCAGTTCATCGACCGGAGGCAATCAGCCCCAGCATTTT.

The chain recombines TRBV19 with TRBJ1-1; the D is unclear. The V end was cut by 7 bases, the J end by 0 bases, with 12 bases between. Germline V gene lookup returns CDR1 LNHDA and CDR2 SQIVND (reference sequence). The CDR3 totals 14 residues. DNA of the CDR3: TGTGCCAGTATCGGTGGGGTCATGAACACTGAAGCTTTCTTT. It translates to CASIGGVMNTEAFF.

The CDR3 loop reads CASSPGIQLRTDTQYF. Here the CDR3 DNA reads TGTGCCAGCAGCCCCGGGATACAGCTCCGCACAGATACGCAGTATTTT. The V gene is TRBV7-2, the J gene TRBJ2-3; weak D call: TRBD2 (5 bases). The ends were cut back, 5 bases at V and 1 base at J, with 16 bases in the middle. Germline assignment: CDR1 SGHTA and CDR2 FQGNSA. The CDR3 extends over 16 amino acids.

The gene calls are TRBV4-1 and TRBJ2-3; 9 positions match TRBD2. CDR1 is MGHRA, CDR2 YSYEKL, per germline. The V gene end was trimmed by 0 bases and the J gene end by 4 bases; junction bases not matched to a gene: 8. This CDR3 has 17 residues. DNA of the CDR3: TGCGCCAGCAGCCAAGATGGAGCGGGGGGCCTCGCAGATACGCAGTATTTT. This codes for CASSQDGAGGLADTQYF.

The rearrangement uses TRBV28 and TRBJ2-3; TRBD2 is a possible D gene (6 bases). Germline-derived CDR1 and CDR2 are MDHEN and SYDVKM. The CDR3 extends over 15 amino acids. Trimming left V 3 bases short and J 4 bases short, with 14 bases between. CDR3 region: CASSLRDSGADTQYF. CDR3 nucleotide sequence: TGTGCCAGCAGTTTGCGGGACTCCGGAGCAGATACGCAGTATTTT.

This clone was recorded a few times. J is TRBJ1-1 and V is TRBV6-5; maybe TRBD1 (6 bases). CDR3 length equals 13 residues. Germline V lookup: CDR1 MNHEY, CDR2 SVGAGI. The V gene lost 5 bases and the J gene lost 6 bases, with 13 bases spanning the gap. This CDR3 is CASSDHRVPEAFF. For the CDR3, the DNA is TGTGCCAGCAGTGACCACAGGGTCCCTGAAGCTTTCTTT.

This chain joins TRBV7-2 and TRBJ2-5, with TRBD2 identical over 7 bases. J gave up 4 bases and V 0 bases, and 5 bases lay outside the gene matches. CDR3 length: 15 amino acids. Germline assignment: CDR1 SGHTA and CDR2 FQGNSA. CDR3 bases: TGTGCCAGCAGCTTAGCGCGGTGGGGGGGAGAGACCCAGTACTTC. Protein product: CASSLARWGGETQYF. Together with reference TRBV7-2 and TRBJ2-5, the CDR3 gives the full variable domain: GAGVSQSPSNKVTEKGKDVELRCDPISGHTALYWYRQSLGQGLEFLIYFQGNSAPDKSGLPSDRFSAERTGGSVSTLTIQRTQQEDSAVYLCASSLARWGGETQYFGPGTRLLVL.

This clone was picked up one time. This chain uses TRBV4-1 with TRBJ1-2; maybe TRBD1 (5 bases). The V and J ends lost 0 bases and 8 bases respectively, with 19 bases between them. CDR1 and CDR2 (germline): MGHRA, YSYEKL. The CDR3 has 16 amino acids. The CDR3, as DNA: TGCGCCAGCAGCCAAGATGGGGGAGGGAATGGAGGGGGCTACACCTTC. Its translation is CASSQDGGGNGGGYTF.

V usage is TRBV13 and J usage is TRBJ2-7, with 14 bases identical to TRBD2. V trimming: 0 bases; J trimming: 4 bases; junction bases outside the gene matches: 5. This CDR3 has 17 amino acids. Germline V gene sequence: CDR1 PRHDT, CDR2 FYEKMQ (reference sequence). The CDR3 sequence is CASSLGVTSGGAYEQYF. Written as DNA, the CDR3 is TGTGCCAGCAGCTTAGGAGTGACTAGCGGGGGGGCGTACGAGCAGTACTTC.

The rearrangement uses TRBV5-1 and TRBJ2-3, with D possibly being TRBD1 or TRBD2 (5 bases each). Trimming removed 2 bases from V and 2 bases from J, with 9 bases in between. CDR1 and CDR2 from the germline V gene are SGHRS and YFSETQ. This CDR3 is built from 14 residues. CDR3 residues: CASSFTGTTDTQYF. The CDR3 DNA reads as TGCGCCAGCAGCTTTACCGGGACCACAGATACGCAGTATTTT. Using reference TRBV5-1 and TRBJ2-3 for the parts outside the CDR3, the full variable domain is KAGVTQTPRYLIKTRGQQVTLSCSPISGHRSVSWYQQTPGQGLQFLFEYFSETQRNKGNFPGRFSGRQFSNSRSEMNVSTLELGDSALYLCASSFTGTTDTQYFGPGTRLTVL.